These T cell receptor beta chains were read from a single sample in a study of cytomegalovirus exposure and HLA in healthy donors. Assay: immunoSEQ multiplex PCR; the TCRdb copy retains only in-frame clones and omits some. The table includes about 54,000 clones, about 92% detected once. The sample consisted of PBMCs. The source is a woman aged 18-29 years in good health and CMV-seropositive. Each CDR3 is given with its conserved first and last residue.

J | V | CDR3
TRBJ1-1 | TRBV5-1 | CASSLSTGGSMNTEAFF
TRBJ1-2 | TRBV4-1 | CASSQDQGVGYGYTF
TRBJ2-7 | TRBV5-4 | CASSLTSEAYEQYF
TRBJ1-5 | TRBV6-1 | CASRKRGDGNQPQHF
TRBJ2-7 | TRBV19 | CASSSLGAYEQYF
TRBJ1-5 | TRBV27 | CASSPLVRSNQPQHF
TRBJ2-5 | TRBV15 | CATSRVPQETQYF
TRBJ1-2 | TRBV29-1 | CSVEGDRGYYGYTF
TRBJ1-3 | TRBV27 | CASSLSRPRAGNSGNTIYF
TRBJ1-1 | TRBV30 | CAWRLDNWNTEAFF
TRBJ1-2 | TRBV29-1 | CSVAGQGAEGYTF
TRBJ2-7 | TRBV6-1 | CASSETGQGFLQYF
TRBJ2-7 | TRBV7-2 | CASSGRGDRGEEQYF
TRBJ2-7 | TRBV5-6 | CASSQTDQGRNVGEQYF
TRBJ2-7 | TRBV18 | CASSPGGQGAPYEQYF
TRBJ2-3 | TRBV10-3 | CAISTGDRLTDTQYF
TRBJ1-2 | TRBV6-5 | CASSLTPGGGYTF
TRBJ1-6 | TRBV6-5 | CASSSHYRDTYSPLHF
TRBJ2-5 | TRBV11-2 | CASRPNTGALQETQYF
TRBJ2-1 | TRBV9 | CASSAGLALNEQFF
TRBJ2-7 | TRBV28 | CASMAPPGRKNRLSYEQYF
TRBJ2-3 | TRBV7-9 | CASSRRGETDTQYF
TRBJ1-1 | TRBV7-9 | CASSLPRQGMNTEAFF
TRBJ1-6 | TRBV6-5 | CASSYSRGIDNSPLHF
TRBJ1-5 | TRBV2 | CASSLSYSNQPQHF
TRBJ1-1 | TRBV6-6 | CASTGGRGSNTEAFF
TRBJ2-7 | TRBV27 | CASSLSGTEGLEQYF
TRBJ2-2 | TRBV4-2 | CASSPDEAGELFF
TRBJ2-1 | TRBV18 | CASSPAGGSKSGEFF
TRBJ1-4 | TRBV6-4 | CASRSLTATNEKLFF
TRBJ2-2 | TRBV21-1 | CASSKEGGLPNTGELFF
TRBJ1-2 | TRBV7-2 | CASSSPDRRVDYGYTF
TRBJ1-4 | TRBV11-2 | CASSLGGGGSGEKLFF
TRBJ1-2 | TRBV19 | CASTERGGYTF
TRBJ1-4 | TRBV11-2 | CASRSLRGAREKLFF
TRBJ2-2 | TRBV5-1 | CASSYEGTSLGELFF
TRBJ2-7 | TRBV7-9 | CASSLSTGESSYEQYF
TRBJ1-4 | TRBV5-5 | CASSFGGTTNEKLFF
TRBJ2-7 | TRBV4-3 | CASSLRTGGGYEQYF
TRBJ2-5 | TRBV7-9 | CASSPTGKEETQYF
TRBJ1-2 | TRBV28 | CASSVARQIYGYTF